Following are 30 T cell receptor beta chains from one sample sequenced in a study of Ad26.COV2.S vaccination and SARS-CoV-2 variants (dated by TCRdb to about 2021). The method behind the library was the immunoSEQ multiplex PCR assay. Entries here come from immuneACCESS through TCRdb and include only in-frame sequences with V and J called. Some clones fail to appear in such tables; in the studies checked, an unresolved V gene covers under half of the shortfall, and the cause of the remainder is unknown. The sample contains about 390,000 clones, around nine tenths of them found a single time. 3% to 4.5% of the sample rests with the top ten. The sample's treatment or condition label, decoded: some 19 received Ad26.COV2.S at low or high dose, single or two shots; roughly five received placebo; per-sample allocation not given. Repertoires of vaccine and placebo recipients were sequenced from samples taken on day 63 after the first injection.

Sample: peripheral blood, taken in a trial of Ad26.COV2.S vaccine versus placebo. These receptors were collected from a person between 18 and 65 years old who received the Ad26.COV2.S COVID-19 vaccine or a placebo.

This chain connects TRBV6-1 to TRBJ1-1; maybe TRBD1 (5 bases). This CDR3 spans 14 amino acids. CDR1 and CDR2 from the germline V gene are MNHNS and SASEGT. The V end lost 2 bases, the J end lost 1 base, and 8 bases lay between the germline ends. CDR3 coding DNA: TGTGCCAGCAGTGAACAGACAGCGAACACTGAAGCTTTCTTT. Residues: CASSEQTANTEAFF.

This chain links TRBV27 with TRBJ2-7, with D uncertain. This CDR3 contains 15 residues. In germline, CDR1 is MNHEY, CDR2 SMNVEV (reference sequence). Trimming removed 6 bases from V and 6 bases from J, with 21 bases in between. The CDR3 here is CASSLAGAAMGEQYF. DNA for the CDR3: TGTGCCAGCAGCTTAGCTGGAGCCGCCATGGGCGAGCAGTACTTC.

The V gene is TRBV27, the J gene TRBJ2-2; D is unresolved. CDR1 and CDR2 from the germline V gene are MNHEY and SMNVEV (reference sequence). There are 12 residues in the CDR3. V lost 6 bases and J lost 3, with 5 bases in between. CDR3 amino acids: CASRHDTGELFF. In DNA, the CDR3 is TGTGCCAGCAGGCATGACACCGGGGAGCTGTTTTTT.

The rearrangement joins TRBV7-9 to TRBJ1-5, with a possible D match to TRBD1 (5 bases). CDR1 and CDR2 (germline): SEHNR, FQNEAQ (reference sequence). The CDR3 covers 14 residues. V lost 5 bases and J lost 5, with 13 bases in between. DNA of the CDR3: TGTGCCAGCAGCCCGGACAAGAGGTATCAGCCCCAGCATTTT. It encodes CASSPDKRYQPQHF.

The chain couples TRBV5-1 to TRBJ2-5, with D hard to call. This CDR3 comprises 12 residues. Germline CDR1 and CDR2: SGHRS and YFSETQ. Trimming removed 2 bases from V and 5 bases from J, with 7 bases in between. CDR3 sequence: CASSFARETQYF. DNA for the CDR3: TGCGCCAGCAGCTTTGCCCGGGAGACCCAGTACTTC.

This chain connects TRBV7-8 to TRBJ1-3, with D possibly TRBD1 on 5 matching bases. Germline lookup yields CDR1 SGHVS and CDR2 FQNEAQ. There are 15 residues in the CDR3. V was trimmed by 4 bases and J by 5 bases, leaving 15 bases between them. CDR3 bases: TGTGCCAGCAGCTCCACCCTGGGGGGGAGAAACACCATATATTTT. Protein: CASSSTLGGRNTIYF.

The V and J genes are TRBV6-1 and TRBJ1-5; 9 bases are shared with TRBD1. The CDR3 has 18 amino acids. Losses at the gene ends were 4 bases for V and 0 bases for J; bases not matched to a gene: 10. Per the germline V gene, CDR1 is MNHNS and CDR2 is SASEGT. The CDR3 region has the DNA TGTGCCAGCAGTGCATTCGGGACAGGGTCTTATAGCAATCAGCCCCAGCATTTT. Its translation: CASSAFGTGSYSNQPQHF.

The chain combines TRBV29-1 with TRBJ2-2; D remains unclear. Germline CDR1 SQVTM, CDR2 ANQGSEA. V lost 3 bases, J lost 2 bases, and 7 bases lay in between. CDR3 length: 13 amino acids. The CDR3 bases are TGCAGCGTTGAGAACAGTAACACCGGGGAGCTGTTTTTT. This sequence encodes CSVENSNTGELFF.

This clone was found once. The chain recombines TRBV5-1 with TRBJ2-7; 8 bases line up with TRBD1. J gave up 2 bases and V 3 bases, and 7 bases lay outside the gene matches. Germline CDR1 and CDR2: SGHRS and YFSETQ. The CDR3 is made up of 15 amino acids. CDR3 amino acids: CASSSPWTGTYEQYF. The CDR3 DNA follows: TGCGCCAGCAGCTCCCCTTGGACAGGGACCTACGAGCAGTACTTC.

CDR3 amino acids: CASSLEVGNTGELFF. The CDR3 nucleotides read TGTGCCAGCAGCTTAGAGGTCGGGAACACCGGGGAGCTGTTTTTT. The genes are TRBV7-2 and TRBJ2-2, with D unclear. The germline gives CDR1 SGHTA, CDR2 FQGNSA. The CDR3 contains 15 residues. Trimming removed 1 base at V and 1 base at J, with 7 bases between.

This chain connects TRBV7-2 to TRBJ2-5, with unresolved D. Germline-derived CDR1 and CDR2 are SGHTA and FQGNSA. V dropped 3 bases and J dropped 1 base, with 6 bases sitting between them. CDR3 length: 13 residues. The CDR3 loop reads CASSFAAQETQYF. CDR3 DNA: TGTGCCAGCAGCTTTGCAGCCCAAGAGACCCAGTACTTC.

This sequence joins TRBV19 and TRBJ1-4; D not resolved. The CDR3 loop spans 12 amino acids. Trimming removed 3 bases from V and 6 bases from J, with 5 bases in between. Germline CDR1 reads LNHDA; CDR2 reads SQIVND (reference sequence). The CDR3 protein is CASSISDEKLFF. The CDR3 nucleotides are TGTGCCAGTAGTATCAGTGATGAAAAACTGTTTTTT.

The V and J genes are TRBV6-1 and TRBJ1-6; no reliable D call. V was shortened by 4 bases and J by 7 bases, with 20 bases between the two germline ends. The CDR3 has 17 residues. CDR1 and CDR2 (germline): MNHNS, SASEGT. The CDR3: CASSVGFLVGRNSPLHF. Here the CDR3 DNA reads TGTGCCAGCAGTGTAGGGTTTTTGGTGGGCCGGAATTCACCCCTCCACTTT.

The CDR3 loop reads CATSIPGLNTEAFF. CDR3 sequence (DNA): TGTGCCACCAGCATCCCGGGACTTAACACTGAAGCTTTCTTT. The chain recombines TRBV15 with TRBJ1-1; tentatively, D is TRBD1 (5 bases). V was shortened by 4 bases and J by 2 bases, with 11 bases between the two germline ends. This CDR3 is built from 14 residues. Germline V gives CDR1 LNHNV, CDR2 YYDKDF (reference sequence).

The J gene is TRBJ2-5, the V gene TRBV30; no firm D call. The germline V and J ends were trimmed by 0 bases and 4 bases, with 6 bases remaining between them. Per germline, CDR1 GTSNPN and CDR2 SVGIG (reference sequence). CDR3 length: 12 amino acids. The CDR3 DNA reads as TGTGCCTGGAGTGTAGACCTAGAGACCCAGTACTTC. Its protein is CAWSVDLETQYF.

In regard to this clone: Other DNA sequences in this sample translate to the same CDR3. The V and J genes are TRBV15 and TRBJ1-5; no clear D. The V and J ends lost 0 bases and 4 bases respectively, with 10 bases between them. The germline V gene encodes CDR1 LNHNV and CDR2 YYDKDF (reference sequence). The CDR3 has 15 residues. The CDR3 DNA is TGTGCCACCAGCAGAGATCTGGCGGGGAATCAGCCCCAGCATTTT. Translated, it gives CATSRDLAGNQPQHF. Full variable domain (missing parts from reference TRBV15 and TRBJ1-5): DAMVIQNPRYQVTQFGKPVTLSCSQTLNHNVMYWYQQKSSQAPKLLFHYYDKDFNNEADTPDNFQSRRPNTSFCFLDIRSPGLGDTAMYLCATSRDLAGNQPQHFGDGTRLSIL.

J is TRBJ1-5 and V is TRBV4-1; no reliable D call. The V end lost 0 bases, the J end lost 5 bases, and 5 bases lay between the germline ends. The CDR3 loop spans 13 amino acids. Looked up from germline, CDR1 is MGHRA and CDR2 is YSYEKL. The CDR3 is CASSQDTYQPQHF. The CDR3, as DNA: TGCGCCAGCAGCCAAGACACTTATCAGCCCCAGCATTTT.

The chain combines TRBV6-6 with TRBJ1-6; no firm D call. This CDR3 spans 12 amino acids. In germline, CDR1 is MNHNY, CDR2 SVGAGI (reference sequence). The V end was cut by 5 bases, the J end by 9 bases, with 8 bases between. CDR3 sequence (DNA): TGTGCCAGCAGTCCGACAAGTTCACCCCTCCACTTT. Its translation: CASSPTSSPLHF.

The J gene is TRBJ2-3, the V gene TRBV11-2; D is tentatively TRBD1 or TRBD2 (6 bases each). CDR1 and CDR2 from the germline V gene are SGHAT and FQNNGV. Trimming cost V 5 bases and J 4 bases, with 22 bases left between them. The CDR3 extends over 17 amino acids. The CDR3 spells CASSLPLPSGGPDTQYF. The CDR3 DNA is TGTGCCAGCAGCCTTCCCCTGCCCTCTGGGGGGCCAGATACGCAGTATTTT.

This chain joins TRBV7-8 and TRBJ2-1, with 9 bases aligning to TRBD2. Germline V CDR1 and CDR2: SGHVS, FQNEAQ. The V and J ends lost 5 bases and 8 bases, in that order; junction bases with no gene match: 10. The CDR3 runs to 15 residues. CDR3 sequence: CASSSGGTIGDEQFF. As DNA, the CDR3 is TGTGCCAGCAGCAGCGGGGGGACGATTGGCGATGAGCAGTTCTTC. Drawing the rest from reference TRBV7-8 and TRBJ2-1, the complete variable domain is GAGVSQSPRYKVAKRGQDVALRCDPISGHVSLFWYQQALGQGPEFLTYFQNEAQLDKSGLPSDRFFAERPEGSVSTLKIQRTQQEDSAVYLCASSSGGTIGDEQFFGPGTRLTVL.

The chain links TRBV3-1 (or the pseudogene TRBV3-2) to TRBJ1-2; 11 bases are a match to TRBD1. V gave up 8 bases and J gave up 4 bases; unmatched junction bases: 0. The CDR3 length is 12 residues. Germline values: CDR1 LGHDT, CDR2 YNNKEL (reference sequence). The CDR3 coding sequence is TGTGCCAGCGGGACAGGGGGCTATGGCTACACCTTC. It yields the protein CASGTGGYGYTF.

The chain couples TRBV4-3 to TRBJ2-4, with no clear D. This CDR3 contains 13 residues. The germline gives CDR1 LGHNA, CDR2 YSLEER. V dropped 0 bases and J dropped 6 bases, with 6 bases sitting between them. CDR3 loop: CASSQDNPNIQYF. The DNA for the CDR3 is TGCGCCAGCAGCCAAGATAATCCAAACATTCAGTACTTC.

Concerning this clone itself: Relative to the germline gene, one junction end is altered; a read error may explain this. The V and J genes are TRBV11-2 and TRBJ2-1; 9 bases fit TRBD1. CDR3 length: 17 residues. CDR1 is SGHAT, CDR2 FQNNGV, per germline. CDR3 region: CASSNRLQGASDNEQFF. The CDR3 coding sequence is TGTGCCAGCAGCAACAGACTACAGGGGGCCTCCGACAATGAGCAGTTCTTC.

This rearrangement joins TRBV6-2 or TRBV6-3 to TRBJ2-7; perhaps TRBD2 as D (6 bases). The germline gives CDR1 MNHEY, CDR2 SVGEGT. Trimming removed 6 bases from V and 0 bases from J, with 12 bases in between. This CDR3 is built from 14 residues. CDR3 protein: CASSLHGSSYEQYF. DNA of the CDR3: TGTGCCAGCAGCCTCCACGGGAGCTCCTACGAGCAGTACTTC.

CDR3 in DNA: TGTGCCAGCAGCGGTAGCGGGGCACCCAACTACGAGCAGTACTTC. Translated, it gives CASSGSGAPNYEQYF. The V call is TRBV9, the J call TRBJ2-7, with 8 nucleotides matching TRBD2. V lost 3 bases, J lost 3 bases, and 8 bases stayed unmatched. CDR1 and CDR2 (germline): SGDLS, YYNGEE. The CDR3 has 15 residues.

This clone was found once. For the CDR3, the DNA is TGTGCCAGCAGGGAGGACAATGAGCAGTTCTTC. This gives the protein CASREDNEQFF. The chain links TRBV12-3 or TRBV12-4 to TRBJ2-1, with D possibly matching TRBD2 (5 bases). V lost 6 bases to trimming and J lost 5 bases, with 5 bases between them. The CDR3 extends over 11 amino acids.

The rearrangement uses TRBV18 and TRBJ1-1; D ambiguous. Per the germline V gene, CDR1 is KGHSH and CDR2 is LQKENI. The ends were cut back, 2 bases at V and 7 bases at J, with 14 bases in the middle. The CDR3 is 14 amino acids. CDR3: CASSPIRGSGEAFF. In nucleotides, the CDR3 is TGTGCCAGCTCACCAATCCGGGGATCGGGTGAAGCTTTCTTT. Complete variable domain (other parts from reference TRBV18 and TRBJ1-1): NAGVMQNPRHLVRRRGQEARLRCSPMKGHSHVYWYRQLPEEGLKFMVYLQKENIIDESGMPKERFSAEFPKEGPSILRIQQVVRGDSAAYFCASSPIRGSGEAFFGQGTRLTVV.

The chain employs TRBV6-1 and TRBJ1-5, with TRBD1 identical over 7 bases. Germline lookup yields CDR1 MNHNS and CDR2 SASEGT. CDR3 size: 16 residues. Trimming cost V 3 bases and J 6 bases; bases outside gene matches: 11. DNA for the CDR3: TGTGCCAGCAGTGACAACAGGGGCACTCGGGGTCAGCCCCAGCATTTT. The encoded protein is CASSDNRGTRGQPQHF.

The chain has TRBV2 and TRBJ2-7; no definite D call. The germline gives CDR1 SNHLY, CDR2 FYNNEI. V lost 2 bases and J lost 7, with 9 bases in between. The CDR3 sequence is 12 residues long. The CDR3 bases are TGTGCCAGCAGTGAACGCCTACAGGAGCAGTACTTC. Translating gives CASSERLQEQYF.

In its sample, this clone was seen once. The V call is TRBV2, the J call TRBJ2-5; D perhaps matches TRBD1 (6 bases). Per the germline V gene, CDR1 is SNHLY and CDR2 is FYNNEI. Trimming pared 7 bases from V and 5 bases from J, leaving 14 bases between. This CDR3 comprises 13 residues. The CDR3 is CASTPGAGETQYF. The CDR3 DNA reads as TGTGCCAGCACTCCAGGGGCCGGGGAGACCCAGTACTTC. Full variable domain (rest looked up from reference TRBV2 and TRBJ2-5): EPEVTQTPSHQVTQMGQEVILRCVPISNHLYFYWYRQILGQKVEFLVSFYNNEISEKSEIFDDQFSVERPDGSNFTLKIRSTKLEDSAMYFCASTPGAGETQYFGPGTRLLVL.